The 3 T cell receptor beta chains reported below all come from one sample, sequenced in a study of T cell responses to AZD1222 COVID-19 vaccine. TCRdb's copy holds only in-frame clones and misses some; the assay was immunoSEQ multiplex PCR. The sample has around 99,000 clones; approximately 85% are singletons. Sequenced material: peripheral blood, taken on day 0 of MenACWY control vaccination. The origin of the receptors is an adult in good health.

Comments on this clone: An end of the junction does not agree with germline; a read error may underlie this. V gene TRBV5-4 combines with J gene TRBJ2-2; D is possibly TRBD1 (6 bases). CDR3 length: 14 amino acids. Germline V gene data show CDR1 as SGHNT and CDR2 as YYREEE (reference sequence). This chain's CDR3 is CASSADRNAGELFF. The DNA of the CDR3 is TGTGCCAGCAGCGCCGACAGGAACGCCGGGGAGCTGTTTTTT.

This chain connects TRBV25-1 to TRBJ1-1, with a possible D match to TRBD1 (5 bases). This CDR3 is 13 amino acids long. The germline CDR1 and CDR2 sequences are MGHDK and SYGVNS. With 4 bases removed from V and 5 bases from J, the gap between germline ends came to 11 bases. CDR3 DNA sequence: TGTGCCAGCAGTGTCTCGGGGGGTACTGAAGCTTTCTTT. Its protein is CASSVSGGTEAFF. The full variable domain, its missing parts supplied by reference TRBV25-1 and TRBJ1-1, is EADIYQTPRYLVIGTGKKITLECSQTMGHDKMYWYQQDPGMELHLIHYSYGVNSTEKGDLSSESTVSRIRTEHFPLTLESARPSHTSQYLCASSVSGGTEAFFGQGTRLTVV.

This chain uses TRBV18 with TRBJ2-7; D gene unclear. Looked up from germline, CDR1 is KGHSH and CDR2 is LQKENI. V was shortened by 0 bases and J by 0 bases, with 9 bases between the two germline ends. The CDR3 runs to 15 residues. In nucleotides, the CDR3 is TGTGCCAGCTCACCACCGTTAGCTAGCTCCTACGAGCAGTACTTC. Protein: CASSPPLASSYEQYF.